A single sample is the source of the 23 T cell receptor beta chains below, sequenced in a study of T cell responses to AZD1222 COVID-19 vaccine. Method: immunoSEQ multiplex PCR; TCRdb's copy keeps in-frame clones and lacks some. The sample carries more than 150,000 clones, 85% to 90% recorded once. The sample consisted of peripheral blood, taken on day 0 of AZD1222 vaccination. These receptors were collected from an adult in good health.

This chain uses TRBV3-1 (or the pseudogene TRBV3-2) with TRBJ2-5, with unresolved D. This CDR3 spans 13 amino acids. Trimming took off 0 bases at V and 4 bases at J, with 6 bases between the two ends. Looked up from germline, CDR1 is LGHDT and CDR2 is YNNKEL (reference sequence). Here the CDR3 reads CASSQERSETQYF. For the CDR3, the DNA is TGTGCCAGCAGCCAAGAACGGTCAGAGACCCAGTACTTC.

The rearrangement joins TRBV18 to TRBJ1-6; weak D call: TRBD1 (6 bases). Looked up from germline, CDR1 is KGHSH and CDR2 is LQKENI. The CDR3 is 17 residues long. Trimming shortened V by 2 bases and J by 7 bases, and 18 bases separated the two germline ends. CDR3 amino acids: CASSPILIQGQNSPLHF. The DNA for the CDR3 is TGTGCCAGCTCACCAATCCTCATACAGGGTCAGAATTCACCCCTCCACTTT.

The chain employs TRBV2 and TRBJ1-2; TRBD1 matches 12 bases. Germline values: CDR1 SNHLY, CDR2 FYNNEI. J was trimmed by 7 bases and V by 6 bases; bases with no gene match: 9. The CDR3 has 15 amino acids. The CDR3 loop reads CASRLGTGGSGGYTF. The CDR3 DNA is TGTGCCAGCAGATTAGGGACAGGGGGCTCTGGTGGCTACACCTTC.

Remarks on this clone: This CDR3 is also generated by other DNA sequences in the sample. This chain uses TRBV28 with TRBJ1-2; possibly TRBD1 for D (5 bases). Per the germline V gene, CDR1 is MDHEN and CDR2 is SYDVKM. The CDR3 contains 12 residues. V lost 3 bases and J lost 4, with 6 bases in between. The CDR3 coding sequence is TGTGCCAGCAGTTTCGGGGGCTATGGCTACACCTTC. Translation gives CASSFGGYGYTF.

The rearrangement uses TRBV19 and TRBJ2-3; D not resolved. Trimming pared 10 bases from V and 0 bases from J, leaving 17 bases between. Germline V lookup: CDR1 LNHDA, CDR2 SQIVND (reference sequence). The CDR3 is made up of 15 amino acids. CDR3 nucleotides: TGTGCCACCGCTGGACGCCCCGGTAGCACAGATACGCAGTATTTT. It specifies CATAGRPGSTDTQYF.

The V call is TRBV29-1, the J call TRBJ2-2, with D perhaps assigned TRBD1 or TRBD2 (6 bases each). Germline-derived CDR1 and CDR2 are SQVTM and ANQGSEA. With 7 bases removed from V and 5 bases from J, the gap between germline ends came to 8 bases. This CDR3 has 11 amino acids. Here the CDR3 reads CSGGTTGELFF. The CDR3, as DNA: TGCAGCGGCGGGACAACCGGGGAGCTGTTTTTT.

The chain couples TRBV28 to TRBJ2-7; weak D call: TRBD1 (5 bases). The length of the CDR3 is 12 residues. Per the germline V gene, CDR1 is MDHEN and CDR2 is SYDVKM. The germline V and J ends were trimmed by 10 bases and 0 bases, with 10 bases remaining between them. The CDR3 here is CATDDSSYEQYF. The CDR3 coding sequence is TGTGCCACCGACGACAGCTCCTACGAGCAGTACTTC.

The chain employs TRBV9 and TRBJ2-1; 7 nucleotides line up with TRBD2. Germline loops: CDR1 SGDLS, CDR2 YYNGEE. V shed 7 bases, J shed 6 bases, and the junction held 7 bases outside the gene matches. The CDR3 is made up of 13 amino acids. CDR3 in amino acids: CASGRGNGNEQFF. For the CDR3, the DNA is TGTGCCAGCGGGAGGGGAAATGGCAATGAGCAGTTCTTC.

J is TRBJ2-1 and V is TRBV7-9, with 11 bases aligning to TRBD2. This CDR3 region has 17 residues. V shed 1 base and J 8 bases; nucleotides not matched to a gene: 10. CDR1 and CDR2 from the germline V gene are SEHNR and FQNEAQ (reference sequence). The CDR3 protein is CASSLDIAGGPVDEQFF. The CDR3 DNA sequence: TGTGCCAGCAGCTTAGATATAGCGGGGGGGCCAGTGGATGAGCAGTTCTTC.

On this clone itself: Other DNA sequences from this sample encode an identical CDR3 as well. The CDR3, as DNA: TGTGCCAGCAGCGTAGGTCAGGGGACAGATACGCAGTATTTT. It yields the protein CASSVGQGTDTQYF. V is TRBV9 and J is TRBJ2-3; D possibly corresponds to TRBD1 (6 bases). CDR1 is SGDLS and CDR2 is YYNGEE in the germline V gene. Trimming shortened V by 0 bases and J by 3 bases, and 8 bases separated the two germline ends. This CDR3 contains 14 residues. Full variable domain (rest looked up from reference TRBV9 and TRBJ2-3): DSGVTQTPKHLITATGQRVTLRCSPRSGDLSVYWYQQSLDQGLQFLIQYYNGEERAKGNILERFSAQQFPDLHSELNLSSLELGDSALYFCASSVGQGTDTQYFGPGTRLTVL.

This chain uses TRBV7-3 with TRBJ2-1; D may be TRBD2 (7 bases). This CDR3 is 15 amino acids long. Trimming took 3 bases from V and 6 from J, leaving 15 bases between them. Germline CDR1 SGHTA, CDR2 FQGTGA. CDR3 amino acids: CASSLHGGPSNEQFF. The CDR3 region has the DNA TGTGCCAGCAGCTTGCACGGGGGGCCGAGCAATGAGCAGTTCTTC.

CDR3 amino acids: CASSFRSGDTQYF. The CDR3 DNA is TGTGCCAGCAGCTTTCGGAGCGGCGATACGCAGTATTTT. The J gene is TRBJ2-3, the V gene TRBV7-2; TRBD2 might be the D (5 bases). In germline, CDR1 is SGHTA, CDR2 FQGNSA. CDR3 size: 13 residues. V shed 3 bases and J shed 6 bases, with 10 bases lying between them. Using reference TRBV7-2 and TRBJ2-3 for the parts outside the CDR3, the full variable domain is GAGVSQSPSNKVTEKGKDVELRCDPISGHTALYWYRQSLGQGLEFLIYFQGNSAPDKSGLPSDRFSAERTGGSVSTLTIQRTQQEDSAVYLCASSFRSGDTQYFGPGTRLTVL.

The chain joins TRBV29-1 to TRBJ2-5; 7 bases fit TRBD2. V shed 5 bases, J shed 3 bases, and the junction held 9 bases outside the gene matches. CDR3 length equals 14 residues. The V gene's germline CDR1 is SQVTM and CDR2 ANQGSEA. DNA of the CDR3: TGCAGCGTTTTGATAGCGGGTTTGGAAGAGACCCAGTACTTC. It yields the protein CSVLIAGLEETQYF.

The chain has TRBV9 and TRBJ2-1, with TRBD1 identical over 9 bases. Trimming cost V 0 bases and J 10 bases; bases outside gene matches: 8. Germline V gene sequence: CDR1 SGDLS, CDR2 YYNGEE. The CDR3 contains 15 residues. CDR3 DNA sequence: TGTGCCAGCAGCGTAGCTGGGACAGGGATGAAGGAGCAGTTCTTC. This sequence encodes CASSVAGTGMKEQFF.

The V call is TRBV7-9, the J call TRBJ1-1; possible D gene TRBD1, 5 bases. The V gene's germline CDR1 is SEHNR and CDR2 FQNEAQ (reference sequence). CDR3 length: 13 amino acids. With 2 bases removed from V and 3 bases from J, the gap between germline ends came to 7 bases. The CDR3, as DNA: TGTGCCAGCAGCTTATTGGGGCACACTGAAGCTTTCTTT. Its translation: CASSLLGHTEAFF.

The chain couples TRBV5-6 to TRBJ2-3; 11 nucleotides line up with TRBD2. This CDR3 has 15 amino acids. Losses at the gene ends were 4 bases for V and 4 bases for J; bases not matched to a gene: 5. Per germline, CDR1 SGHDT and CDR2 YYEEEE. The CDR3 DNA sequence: TGTGCCAGCAGCCCACAGGGACTAGCGGCAGATACGCAGTATTTT. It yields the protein CASSPQGLAADTQYF.

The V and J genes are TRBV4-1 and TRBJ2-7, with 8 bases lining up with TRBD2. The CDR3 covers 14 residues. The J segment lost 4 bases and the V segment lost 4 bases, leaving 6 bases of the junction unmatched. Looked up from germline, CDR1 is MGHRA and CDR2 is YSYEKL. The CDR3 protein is CASSPREGGYEQYF. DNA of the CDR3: TGCGCCAGCAGCCCCCGGGAGGGGGGTTACGAGCAGTACTTC.

The chain's CDR3 is CASGTGVRDEQFF. CDR3 nucleotides: TGTGCCAGCGGGACAGGAGTAAGGGATGAGCAGTTCTTC. The chain joins TRBV28 to TRBJ2-1, with 8 nucleotides matching TRBD1. J was trimmed by 8 bases and V by 8 bases; bases with no gene match: 8. The CDR3 spans 13 residues. From germline, CDR1 is MDHEN and CDR2 SYDVKM.

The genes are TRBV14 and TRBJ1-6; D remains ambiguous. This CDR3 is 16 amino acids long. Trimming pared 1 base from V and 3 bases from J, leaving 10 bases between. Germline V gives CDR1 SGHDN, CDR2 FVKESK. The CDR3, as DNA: TGTGCCAGCAGCCAAGGAGGGCGGGGCTATAATTCACCCCTCCACTTT. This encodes CASSQGGRGYNSPLHF.

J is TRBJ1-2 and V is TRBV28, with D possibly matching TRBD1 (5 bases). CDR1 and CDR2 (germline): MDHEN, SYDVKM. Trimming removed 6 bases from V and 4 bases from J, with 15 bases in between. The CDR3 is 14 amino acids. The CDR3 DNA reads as TGTGCCAGCAGGGGAGGGGAACGGACCTATGGCTACACCTTC. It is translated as CASRGGERTYGYTF.

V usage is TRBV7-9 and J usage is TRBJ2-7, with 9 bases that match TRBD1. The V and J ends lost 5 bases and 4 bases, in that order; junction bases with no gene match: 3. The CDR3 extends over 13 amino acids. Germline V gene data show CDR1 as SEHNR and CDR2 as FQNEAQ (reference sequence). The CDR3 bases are TGTGCCAGCAGCCCGGGACAGGGATACGAGCAGTACTTC. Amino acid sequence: CASSPGQGYEQYF.

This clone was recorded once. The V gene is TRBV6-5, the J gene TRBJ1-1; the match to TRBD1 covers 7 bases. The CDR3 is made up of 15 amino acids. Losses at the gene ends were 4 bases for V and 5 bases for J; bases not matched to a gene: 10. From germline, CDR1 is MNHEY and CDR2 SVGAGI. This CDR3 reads CASSSESGGRTEAFF. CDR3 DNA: TGTGCCAGCAGTTCAGAATCAGGGGGGCGAACTGAAGCTTTCTTT.

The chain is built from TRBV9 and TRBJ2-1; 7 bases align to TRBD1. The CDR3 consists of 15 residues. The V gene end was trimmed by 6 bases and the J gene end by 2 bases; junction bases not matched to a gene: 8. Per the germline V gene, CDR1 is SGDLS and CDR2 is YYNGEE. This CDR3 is CASNTGESPYNEQFF. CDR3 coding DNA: TGTGCCAGCAATACAGGGGAATCACCCTACAATGAGCAGTTCTTC.